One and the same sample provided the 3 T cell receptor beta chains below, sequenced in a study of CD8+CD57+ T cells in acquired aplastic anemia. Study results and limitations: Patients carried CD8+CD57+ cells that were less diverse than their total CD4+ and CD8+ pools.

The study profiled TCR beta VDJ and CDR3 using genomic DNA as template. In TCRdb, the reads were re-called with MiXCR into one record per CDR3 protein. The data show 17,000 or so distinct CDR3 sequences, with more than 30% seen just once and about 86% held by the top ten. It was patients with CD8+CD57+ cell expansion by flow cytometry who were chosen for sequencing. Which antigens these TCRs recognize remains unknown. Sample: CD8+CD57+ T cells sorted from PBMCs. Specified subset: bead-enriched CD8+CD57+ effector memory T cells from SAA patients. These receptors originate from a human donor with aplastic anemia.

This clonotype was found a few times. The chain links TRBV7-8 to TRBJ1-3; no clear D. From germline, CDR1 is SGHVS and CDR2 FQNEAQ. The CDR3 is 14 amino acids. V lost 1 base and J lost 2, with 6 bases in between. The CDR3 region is CASSLDPTGNTIYF. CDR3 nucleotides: TGTGCCAGCAGCTTAGACCCGACTGGAAACACCATATATTTT.

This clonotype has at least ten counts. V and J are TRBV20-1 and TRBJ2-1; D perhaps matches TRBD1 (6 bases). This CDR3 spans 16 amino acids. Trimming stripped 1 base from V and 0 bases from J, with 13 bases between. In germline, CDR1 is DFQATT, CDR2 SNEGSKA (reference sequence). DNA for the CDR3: TGCAGTGCTAGAGTGCTAGACAGGAGCTCCTACAATGAGCAGTTCTTC. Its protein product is CSARVLDRSSYNEQFF.

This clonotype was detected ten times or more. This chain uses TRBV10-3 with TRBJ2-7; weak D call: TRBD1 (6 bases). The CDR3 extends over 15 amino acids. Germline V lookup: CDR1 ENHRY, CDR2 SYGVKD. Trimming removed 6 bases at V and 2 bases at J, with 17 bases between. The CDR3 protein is CAISEAQGIAYEQYF. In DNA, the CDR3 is TGTGCCATCAGCGAAGCACAGGGAATCGCCTACGAGCAGTACTTC.